This is a list of T cell receptor beta chains from one sample in a study of shared clonotypes between healthy human individuals. The data were produced by immunoSEQ multiplex PCR, yet TCRdb's version contains in-frame clones alone and is incomplete. The sample contains 450,000 to 600,000 clones, less than 80% of which appear only once. Sequencing input: PBMCs. The receptor source for this set is a woman in her forties in good health. Some clones in this sample may be carry-over from other donors' samples. CDR3s include the opening cysteine and the closing phenylalanine or tryptophan. Each record gives: V gene, J gene, CDR3 length, clone size, D gene, CDR3 DNA, CDR3 protein. A D gene is named only where the DNA matches it firmly. Expanded clones are given a class, and other clones once, few, many or no size at all.

V: TRBV11-2; J: TRBJ2-1; length: 12; size: few; D: -; DNA: TGTGCCAGCAGCTTAGAGGGCAATGAGCAGTTCTTC; CDR3: CASSLEGNEQFF
V: TRBV14; J: TRBJ2-7; length: 14; size: few; D: TRBD2; DNA: TGTGCCAGCAACTCAGCGGGATCTTTCTACGAGCAGTACTTC; CDR3: CASNSAGSFYEQYF
V: TRBV18; J: TRBJ2-7; length: 12; size: -; D: TRBD2; DNA: TGTGCCAGCTCACCGGGGCGGGGGGAGCAGTACTTC; CDR3: CASSPGRGEQYF
V: TRBV14; J: TRBJ2-1; length: 12; size: -; D: -; DNA: TGTGCCAGCAGTTCCGATGTTTATGAGCAGTTCTTC; CDR3: CASSSDVYEQFF
V: TRBV5-1; J: TRBJ2-7; length: 15; size: once; D: TRBD1; DNA: TGCGCCAGCAGACCGGGGGCAGGGGGCCGGTACGAGCAGTACTTC; CDR3: CASRPGAGGRYEQYF
V: TRBV2; J: TRBJ2-7; length: 14; size: -; D: -; DNA: TGTGCCAGCAGGGTGATAGGCGGGATCTACGAGCAGTACTTC; CDR3: CASRVIGGIYEQYF
V: TRBV4-1; J: TRBJ2-2; length: 19; size: -; D: TRBD2; DNA: TGCGCCAGCAGCCAGGAGGCCAGCGGGAGAGCTGGGAACACCGGGGAGCTGTTTTTT; CDR3: CASSQEASGRAGNTGELFF
V: TRBV7-6; J: TRBJ2-5; length: 12; size: once; D: -; DNA: TGTGCCAGCAGCTCTTACCAAGAGACCCAGTACTTC; CDR3: CASSSYQETQYF
V: TRBV11-2; J: TRBJ2-3; length: 15; size: -; D: -; DNA: TGTGCCAGCAGCTTCGAGGGGCGCGGGACAGATACGCAGTATTTT; CDR3: CASSFEGRGTDTQYF
V: TRBV28; J: TRBJ1-2; length: 11; size: -; D: -; DNA: TGTGCCAGCAGGCCGAACTATGGCTACACCTTC; CDR3: CASRPNYGYTF
V: TRBV18; J: TRBJ1-1; length: 15; size: -; D: TRBD1; DNA: TGTGCCAGCTCACTTCCAGGGGGTCTGAACACTGAAGCTTTCTTT; CDR3: CASSLPGGLNTEAFF
V: TRBV7-2; J: TRBJ1-1; length: 15; size: -; D: -; DNA: TGTGCCAGCAGCTTAGTGGGAGGGGCCGCAACTGAAGCTTTCTTT; CDR3: CASSLVGGAATEAFF
V: TRBV19; J: TRBJ1-5; length: 14; size: -; D: -; DNA: TGTGCCAGTAGTAGGGAAGTACGGGGTCAGCCCCAGCATTTT; CDR3: CASSREVRGQPQHF
V: TRBV4-2; J: TRBJ2-7; length: 16; size: -; D: -; DNA: TGTGCCAGCAGCCAGGGGGACACCTGGGACTCCTACGAGCAGTACTTC; CDR3: CASSQGDTWDSYEQYF
V: TRBV7-9; J: TRBJ2-7; length: 13; size: -; D: TRBD1; DNA: TGTGCCAGCAGGCGCGACAGGGCCAACGAGCAGTACTTC; CDR3: CASRRDRANEQYF
V: TRBV7-9; J: TRBJ1-1; length: 12; size: -; D: -; DNA: TGTGCCAGCAGCTGGGACAAGTCCGAAGCTTTCTTT; CDR3: CASSWDKSEAFF
V: TRBV29-1; J: TRBJ2-7; length: 14; size: -; D: -; DNA: TGCAGCGTTGAGGGCACCGGTCAATCCTACGAGCAGTACTTC; CDR3: CSVEGTGQSYEQYF
V: TRBV9; J: TRBJ2-2; length: 16; size: once; D: -; DNA: TGTGCCAGCAGCGTAGCTAAGAGTGGGACCACCGGGGAGCTGTTTTTT; CDR3: CASSVAKSGTTGELFF
V: TRBV7-2; J: TRBJ1-2; length: 16; size: -; D: -; DNA: TGTGCCAGCAGCCCATTATGGACAGTTCGAAGGTATGGCTACACCTTC; CDR3: CASSPLWTVRRYGYTF
V: TRBV6-6; J: TRBJ1-5; length: 16; size: once; D: -; DNA: TGTGCCAGCAGTTACCTGGGGCCCCTTTTCAATCAGCCCCAGCATTTT; CDR3: CASSYLGPLFNQPQHF
V: TRBV9; J: TRBJ1-3; length: 15; size: -; D: -; DNA: TGTGCCAGCAGCGTAGACGTGGGCTCTGGAAACACCATATATTTT; CDR3: CASSVDVGSGNTIYF
V: TRBV19; J: TRBJ1-3; length: 12; size: few; D: -; DNA: TGTGCCAGTAGTCCTTCTGGAAACACCATATATTTT; CDR3: CASSPSGNTIYF
V: TRBV11-2; J: TRBJ2-1; length: 13; size: -; D: TRBD2; DNA: TGTGCCAGCAGCTTTGGGGAGGGTGGTGAGCAGTTCTTC; CDR3: CASSFGEGGEQFF
V: TRBV5-1; J: TRBJ2-1; length: 11; size: once; D: -; DNA: TGCGCCAGCAGCTTGATTAATGAGCAGTTCTTC; CDR3: CASSLINEQFF
V: TRBV28; J: TRBJ2-3; length: 14; size: -; D: -; DNA: TGTGCCAGCAGCCCTGCACTTAGCACAGATACGCAGTATTTT; CDR3: CASSPALSTDTQYF
V: TRBV15; J: TRBJ2-3; length: 15; size: -; D: TRBD2; DNA: TGTGCCACCAGACCGGGACTAGGGACCACAGATACGCAGTATTTT; CDR3: CATRPGLGTTDTQYF
V: TRBV4-1; J: TRBJ2-3; length: 15; size: once; D: TRBD2; DNA: TGCGCCAGCAGCCGGACTAGCGGCGCCACAGATACGCAGTATTTT; CDR3: CASSRTSGATDTQYF
V: TRBV21-1; J: TRBJ2-1; length: 15; size: -; D: -; DNA: TGTGCCAGCAGCAAAGAGTTGACTAGCTCGGATGAGCAGTTCTTC; CDR3: CASSKELTSSDEQFF
V: TRBV11-1; J: TRBJ2-5; length: 12; size: -; D: -; DNA: TGTGCCAGCAGCTTAGAAGGGGAGGTGGAGTACTTC; CDR3: CASSLEGEVEYF
V: TRBV5-4; J: TRBJ2-1; length: 17; size: -; D: -; DNA: TGTGCCAGCAGCTTGGGGGGCGGGGTTAGCTCCTACAATGAGCAGTTCTTC; CDR3: CASSLGGGVSSYNEQFF
V: TRBV28; J: TRBJ1-2; length: 12; size: -; D: -; DNA: TGTGCCAGCAGTCAGGACACGGCAGGGGACACCTTC; CDR3: CASSQDTAGDTF
V: TRBV19; J: TRBJ2-3; length: 17; size: -; D: -; DNA: TGTGCCAGTAGTATAGAAGGGGCAGGACGATACACAGATACGCAGTATTTT; CDR3: CASSIEGAGRYTDTQYF
V: TRBV29-1; J: TRBJ2-7; length: 13; size: few; D: TRBD2; DNA: TGCAGCGTTATTAGCGGGAGGGCCTACGAGCAGTACTTC; CDR3: CSVISGRAYEQYF
V: TRBV4-1; J: TRBJ1-3; length: 14; size: -; D: -; DNA: TGCGCCAGCAGCCTCGAACAGGCCGGAAACACCATATATTTT; CDR3: CASSLEQAGNTIYF
V: TRBV13; J: TRBJ2-7; length: 14; size: -; D: TRBD2; DNA: TGTGCCAGCCGCCGGGCGGGAGGTTCCTACGAGCAGTACTTC; CDR3: CASRRAGGSYEQYF
V: TRBV7-3; J: TRBJ2-1; length: 15; size: -; D: TRBD1; DNA: TGTGCCAGCAGCTTGGGACAGGGAGCCTACAATGAGCAGTTCTTC; CDR3: CASSLGQGAYNEQFF
V: TRBV10-3; J: TRBJ1-5; length: 13; size: -; D: -; DNA: TGTGCCATCAGTCCATTGGGCAATCAGCCCCAGCATTTT; CDR3: CAISPLGNQPQHF
V: TRBV14; J: TRBJ1-2; length: 14; size: once; D: -; DNA: TGTGCCAGCAGCCAAGTATCAGGGACCTATGGCTACACCTTC; CDR3: CASSQVSGTYGYTF
V: TRBV7-8; J: TRBJ2-3; length: 15; size: -; D: TRBD2; DNA: TGTGCCAGCAGCTTACCTGGCGGGAGCTCAGATACGCAGTATTTT; CDR3: CASSLPGGSSDTQYF
V: TRBV10-2; J: TRBJ1-1; length: 12; size: -; D: -; DNA: TGCGCCAGCAGTGTAGGGGTCACTGAAGCTTTCTTT; CDR3: CASSVGVTEAFF
V: TRBV6-1; J: TRBJ2-4; length: 15; size: -; D: -; DNA: TGTGCCAGCAGTGAACCCGGACTAGCCAAAAACATTCAGTACTTC; CDR3: CASSEPGLAKNIQYF
V: TRBV11-2; J: TRBJ1-3; length: 16; size: -; D: -; DNA: TGTGCCAGCAGCTTCGCCGGGGGGTACTGGGGAAACACCATATATTTT; CDR3: CASSFAGGYWGNTIYF
V: TRBV9; J: TRBJ2-3; length: 17; size: few; D: -; DNA: TGTGCCAGCAGCGTATCACAGACTACTTTTAGCACAGATACGCAGTATTTT; CDR3: CASSVSQTTFSTDTQYF
V: TRBV6-5; J: TRBJ2-7; length: 13; size: many; D: -; DNA: TGTGCCAGCAAATGGAGGAGCCTTGGAGAGCAGTACTTC; CDR3: CASKWRSLGEQYF
V: TRBV6-5; J: TRBJ2-7; length: 13; size: -; D: -; DNA: TGTGCCAGCAGTAAACCGGGGGCCTACGAGCAGTACTTC; CDR3: CASSKPGAYEQYF
V: TRBV11-2; J: TRBJ1-2; length: 16; size: once; D: -; DNA: TGTGCCAGCAGCTTAATCGGGCCCCAGGCGGGGTATGGCTACACCTTC; CDR3: CASSLIGPQAGYGYTF
V: TRBV28; J: TRBJ1-5; length: 13; size: -; D: -; DNA: TGTGCCAGCGACCAGGGTACGAATCAGCCCCAGCATTTT; CDR3: CASDQGTNQPQHF
V: TRBV7-9; J: TRBJ1-1; length: 14; size: -; D: -; DNA: TGTGCCAGCAGCCAAGGGGTCCGGGGCACTGAAGCTTTCTTT; CDR3: CASSQGVRGTEAFF
V: TRBV5-1; J: TRBJ1-1; length: 16; size: -; D: TRBD1; DNA: TGCGCCAGCAGCTTTGGGGACAGGGGCTCGAACACTGAAGCTTTCTTT; CDR3: CASSFGDRGSNTEAFF
V: TRBV7-2; J: TRBJ1-2; length: 16; size: few; D: -; DNA: TGTGCCAGCAGCTTAGGGGGGGCAGGTCACGTCTATGGCTACACCTTC; CDR3: CASSLGGAGHVYGYTF
V: TRBV2; J: TRBJ2-3; length: 15; size: -; D: TRBD1; DNA: TGTGCCAGCAGTCAGACAGGGCTTCGCACAGATACGCAGTATTTT; CDR3: CASSQTGLRTDTQYF
V: TRBV18; J: TRBJ1-5; length: 14; size: -; D: -; DNA: TGTGCCAGCTCACCGTGGGAGAGCAATCAGCCCCAGCATTTT; CDR3: CASSPWESNQPQHF
V: TRBV7-3; J: TRBJ2-1; length: 21; size: -; D: TRBD2; DNA: TGTGCCAGCAGCTTAGAACGAGGGCGCGGGACTAGCGGGAGAATCTACAATGAGCAGTTCTTC; CDR3: CASSLERGRGTSGRIYNEQFF
V: TRBV27; J: TRBJ1-2; length: 14; size: -; D: TRBD1; DNA: TGTGCCAGCAGTTTAGTGGGACAGGGGGGGGGCTACACCTTC; CDR3: CASSLVGQGGGYTF
V: TRBV7-2; J: TRBJ2-3; length: 13; size: -; D: -; DNA: TGTGCCAGCAGCTTAGCCCGCTTATATACGCAGTATTTT; CDR3: CASSLARLYTQYF
V: TRBV6-4; J: TRBJ2-1; length: 16; size: -; D: TRBD2; DNA: TGTGCCAGCAGTGACTCGGCTAGCGGGGATTACAATGAGCAGTTCTTC; CDR3: CASSDSASGDYNEQFF
V: TRBV2; J: TRBJ2-1; length: 10; size: few; D: TRBD2; DNA: TGTGCCAGCCAGCGGGGTGAGCAGTTCTTC; CDR3: CASQRGEQFF
V: TRBV6-4; J: TRBJ2-1; length: 15; size: -; D: -; DNA: TGTGCCAGCAGTGACTCCTCCGGGAGCTACAATGAGCAGTTCTTC; CDR3: CASSDSSGSYNEQFF
V: TRBV7-2; J: TRBJ2-1; length: 13; size: -; D: TRBD2; DNA: TGTGCCAGCAGCCGAGGACTAGCGTGGGAGCAGTTCTTC; CDR3: CASSRGLAWEQFF